The rows below give T cell receptor beta chains drawn from one sample of a study of T cell changes during pregnancy in multiple sclerosis. Measured with immunoSEQ multiplex PCR; TCRdb has only the in-frame clones, and not every one. This sample has just under 80,000 clones; roughly 93% occur once, and the top ten carry approximately 0.99%. Sequencing was performed on peripheral blood, taken in the first trimester of pregnancy. These receptor sequences come from a female donor with multiple sclerosis, enrolled in a pregnancy study. Each CDR3 is given with its conserved first and last residue. The D gene is left open where the match is weak. Size is stated for part of the rows, as once, few or many counts, or as a class when the clone is expanded.

V,size,D,J,DNA,CDR3
TRBV5-4,-,-,TRBJ1-1,TGTGCCAGCAGCTTGGCCTCGGGGGGACTCAACACTGAAGCTTTCTTT,CASSLASGGLNTEAFF
TRBV28,-,TRBD2,TRBJ2-2,TGTGCCAGCAGCAAATGGGGGGGGAACACCGGGGAGCTGTTTTTT,CASSKWGGNTGELFF
TRBV5-1,once,-,TRBJ1-1,TGCGCCAGCAGCTTGTCAGGGGCATCGAACACTGAAGCTTTCTTT,CASSLSGASNTEAFF
TRBV5-1,-,TRBD1,TRBJ2-4,TGCGCCAGCAGCTTGGGGACAGGGGGCTGGAAAAACATTCAGTACTTC,CASSLGTGGWKNIQYF
TRBV4-2,once,TRBD1,TRBJ1-5,TGTGCCAGCAGCCTAAACGTTAATACAGGGGGCCTGGGTCAGCCCCAGCATTTT,CASSLNVNTGGLGQPQHF
TRBV6-5,-,TRBD2,TRBJ2-5,TGTGCCAGCAGCCCCCCGGGGGGAGTAGAGACCCAGTACTTC,CASSPPGGVETQYF
TRBV7-6,-,-,TRBJ2-7,TGTGCCAGCAGCTCGAGGACTAACGAGCAGTACTTC,CASSSRTNEQYF
TRBV6-5,once,-,TRBJ2-7,TGTGCCAGCAAGGGAACGTTTCTCAGGGCCCACGAGCAGTACTTC,CASKGTFLRAHEQYF
TRBV7-2,-,TRBD2,TRBJ2-7,TGTGCCAGCAGCTTACATGGCGGGAGAAATCGCGAGCAGTACTTC,CASSLHGGRNREQYF
TRBV2,-,-,TRBJ1-2,TGTGCCAGCATTGGACAGCCCACCTATGGGTATGGCTACACCTTC,CASIGQPTYGYGYTF
TRBV10-3,once,-,TRBJ1-1,TGTGCCACGGGGGCTGGGAGGGGGAACACTGAAGCTTTCTTT,CATGAGRGNTEAFF
TRBV7-2,-,-,TRBJ1-2,TGTGCCAGCAGCTTCCGCGGCGGGGGCAGTGGCTACACCTTC,CASSFRGGGSGYTF
TRBV19,-,-,TRBJ1-1,TGTGCCAGTAGTCCCATGACAGTCTCGAACACTGAAGCTTTCTTT,CASSPMTVSNTEAFF
TRBV19,-,-,TRBJ2-5,TGTGCCAGTAGTACCGCAGGAGAGACCCAGTACTTC,CASSTAGETQYF
TRBV7-2,-,-,TRBJ1-4,TGTGCCAGCAGCCCTGTCGGGGGGGCAACTAATGAAAAACTGTTTTTT,CASSPVGGATNEKLFF
TRBV7-2,-,TRBD2,TRBJ2-3,TGTGCCAGCAGCTTGGGACTAGCGGGGGGACGGACAGATACGCAGTATTTT,CASSLGLAGGRTDTQYF
TRBV7-6,-,TRBD1,TRBJ2-7,TGTGCCAGCAGCTTAGGCGGGACAGGGAACTACGAGCAGTACTTC,CASSLGGTGNYEQYF
TRBV27,once,TRBD2,TRBJ2-1,TGTGCCAGCAGGCCGAGCGGGGGGCTGAATGAGCAGTTCTTC,CASRPSGGLNEQFF
TRBV4-3,-,-,TRBJ1-1,TGCGCCAGCAGCCGCCTGGGCGGAGGGAACACTGAAGCTTTCTTT,CASSRLGGGNTEAFF
TRBV7-8,-,TRBD2,TRBJ2-1,TGTGCCAGCAGCTTAGCTTTTAAAGCGGGGGTGTCCTACAATGAGCAGTTCTTC,CASSLAFKAGVSYNEQFF
TRBV11-2,-,TRBD2,TRBJ2-7,TGTGCCAGCAGCCGGGGGGGCTACGAGCAGTACTTC,CASSRGGYEQYF
TRBV19,-,-,TRBJ2-2,TGTGCCAGTAGTAAACAGTTCGCGAACACCGGGGAGCTGTTTTTT,CASSKQFANTGELFF
TRBV6-5,once,TRBD2,TRBJ2-3,TGTGCCAGCTCAGCGGGGTACACAGATACGCAGTATTTT,CASSAGYTDTQYF
TRBV15,-,-,TRBJ1-2,TGTGCCACCAGCAGAGTGGGTGCCGTTATCGGAACAGGGTTTGACTATGGCTACACCTTC,CATSRVGAVIGTGFDYGYTF
TRBV19,-,-,TRBJ2-7,TGTGCCAGTAGTATAAGGGGTTTTAACGAGCAGTACTTC,CASSIRGFNEQYF
TRBV19,once,TRBD2,TRBJ2-1,TGTGCCAGTAGACCCGGGACTAGCGGATACAATGAGCAGTTCTTC,CASRPGTSGYNEQFF
TRBV5-5,-,-,TRBJ2-7,TGTGCCAGCAGCCCCAGACTCCCCAATGACGAGCAGTACTTC,CASSPRLPNDEQYF
TRBV9,once,TRBD1,TRBJ2-3,TGTGCCAGCAGCGTAGGGGGACAGGCTAGCACAGATACGCAGTATTTT,CASSVGGQASTDTQYF
TRBV18,-,TRBD1,TRBJ2-1,TGTGCCAGCTCACCACAGGGACAGGGTTTAGGCAATGAGCAGTTCTTC,CASSPQGQGLGNEQFF
TRBV4-2,-,TRBD2,TRBJ2-2,TGTGCCAGCAGCCAAGATTGGCGGGGGGGCCCCGGGGAGCTGTTTTTT,CASSQDWRGGPGELFF
TRBV28,-,-,TRBJ2-5,TGTGCCAGCAGTTTCGGGCAGGGAGAGACCCAGTACTTC,CASSFGQGETQYF
TRBV9,-,-,TRBJ2-6,TGTGCCAGCACCAGCCAGGGTTCCTCTGGGGCCAACGTCCTGACTTTC,CASTSQGSSGANVLTF
TRBV4-3,-,TRBD1,TRBJ1-2,TGCGCCAGCAGCGGACAGGGGACTAGGTATGGCTACACCTTC,CASSGQGTRYGYTF
TRBV7-9,-,-,TRBJ1-1,TGTGCCAGCAGCCGTACAGGTAACACTGAAGCTTTCTTT,CASSRTGNTEAFF
TRBV5-6,-,TRBD1,TRBJ1-2,TGTGCCAGCAGATACGGACAGGGCTATGGCTACACCTTC,CASRYGQGYGYTF
TRBV7-4,-,TRBD1,TRBJ2-7,TGTGCCAGCAGCTTAGAAGTGGCCCGGGACAGGGTGGGGGAGCAGTACTTC,CASSLEVARDRVGEQYF
TRBV29-1,-,TRBD1,TRBJ2-5,TGCAGCGTTGAAGATTTTGGGACAGGTAATCAAGAGACCCAGTACTTC,CSVEDFGTGNQETQYF
TRBV9,once,TRBD1,TRBJ1-3,TGTGCCAGCAGCGGGGACAGCTTCTCTGGAAACACCATATATTTT,CASSGDSFSGNTIYF
TRBV7-9,-,-,TRBJ2-5,TGTGCCAGCAGCTCGGACACACTACACCAAGAGACCCAGTACTTC,CASSSDTLHQETQYF
TRBV11-2,-,TRBD1,TRBJ2-7,TGTGCCAGCAGCTACGGGACAGGCTCCGAGCAGTACTTC,CASSYGTGSEQYF
TRBV19,-,TRBD2,TRBJ2-7,TGTGCCAGTAGTATAGATGCTAGCGGGGCCTGGGCCGAGCAGTACTTC,CASSIDASGAWAEQYF
TRBV27,-,TRBD2,TRBJ2-1,TGTGCCAGCAGTTTAATAGCGGGAGGGCTAAATGAGCAGTTCTTC,CASSLIAGGLNEQFF
TRBV7-9,-,TRBD1,TRBJ2-5,TGTGCCAGCAGCCGGACAGGGGGGGCAGAGACCCAGTACTTC,CASSRTGGAETQYF
TRBV7-6,-,-,TRBJ2-5,TGTGCCAGCAGCTCGCTCGGGGAGACCCAGTACTTC,CASSSLGETQYF
TRBV19,-,-,TRBJ2-3,TGTGCCAGTAAGGACTTCACAGATACGCAGTATTTT,CASKDFTDTQYF
TRBV4-1,once,-,TRBJ2-1,TGCGCCAGCAGCCAAGAGATCCGGGGGTTGGGTGAGCAGTTCTTC,CASSQEIRGLGEQFF
TRBV11-1,-,TRBD2,TRBJ2-7,TGTGCCAGCAGCTTAGTGACTAGCGGGCAATACGAGCAGTACTTC,CASSLVTSGQYEQYF
TRBV11-2,-,-,TRBJ2-2,TGTGCCAGCCGGACGGGGACCGGGGAGCTGTTTTTT,CASRTGTGELFF
TRBV4-3,-,-,TRBJ2-3,TGCGCCAGCAGCCAAGATTCGGGATATACGCAGTATTTT,CASSQDSGYTQYF
TRBV18,-,-,TRBJ2-5,TGTGCCAGCTCACCGTTCAGGGAGGTTGGAACCCAGTACTTC,CASSPFREVGTQYF
TRBV27,once,-,TRBJ2-3,TGTGCCAGCAGTTTAGGGGCCCCGGGAGATACGCAGTATTTT,CASSLGAPGDTQYF
TRBV28,once,-,TRBJ1-5,TGTGCCAGCAGTTCGCCAGGGAGCAATCAGCCCCAGCATTTT,CASSSPGSNQPQHF
TRBV27,-,TRBD1,TRBJ2-7,TGTGCCACCTCCAGATGGCAGGGGGCCTACGAGCAGTACTTC,CATSRWQGAYEQYF